This is a list of T cell receptor beta chains from one sample in a study of blood T cell repertoires in COVID-19. Clones were read by immunoSEQ multiplex PCR, and TCRdb kept only the in-frame ones, dropping some. The sample lists about 220,000 clones, roughly 83% occurring once. Sequenced: PBMCs or T cells enriched from blood (not recorded which). These receptors all come from a woman in her 40s with acute COVID-19. Each CDR3 is given with its conserved first and last residue. A D gene is named only where the DNA matches it firmly. Only some rows state a clone size, as once, few, many or a class for expanded clones.

clone_size j_call d_call v_call cdr3_aa
- TRBJ1-6 TRBD1 TRBV9 CASSSGTGDVSPLHF
- TRBJ2-7 TRBD1 TRBV3-1/TRBV3-2 CASSKTGVSYEQYF
- TRBJ2-5 - TRBV7-9 CASSYDASRGGTQYF
- TRBJ1-5 - TRBV6-5 CASITLQGYYQPQHF
- TRBJ2-2 - TRBV6-6 CASSPTPGGAWSTGELFF
once TRBJ1-5 - TRBV5-1 CASSLEGMGNQPQHF
few TRBJ1-1 - TRBV21-1 CASSKEGWATEAFF
few TRBJ2-1 TRBD1 TRBV4-3 CASSLAGTGINEQFF
- TRBJ2-1 TRBD2 TRBV28 CASSPNLAGIDNEQFF
- TRBJ1-5 - TRBV6-6 CASSPPGRAKDNQPQHF
- TRBJ1-1 - TRBV6-1 CASSAGGGPLNTEAFF
once TRBJ1-5 - TRBV21-1 CASSKVVGTGYQPQHF
once TRBJ1-6 TRBD1 TRBV30 CAWSDGQGANSPLHF
few TRBJ2-3 - TRBV6-1 CASSEPLAPTTDTQYF
once TRBJ2-7 - TRBV5-6 CASSFLQGKEQYF
- TRBJ2-1 TRBD2 TRBV24-1 CATSLAGIPGYNEQFF
- TRBJ2-1 - TRBV11-2 CASSSELAGRNEQFF
few TRBJ2-7 - TRBV2 CASTDYPYEQYF
- TRBJ1-1 - TRBV5-6 CASRRRVIKTEAFF
few TRBJ2-1 - TRBV19 CASSMRIEERQFF
few TRBJ1-1 TRBD1 TRBV27 CASSLDRGRGAFF
once TRBJ1-2 TRBD1 TRBV2 CASSATGVDGYTF
- TRBJ1-2 - TRBV5-3 CARSSGGPWRGKDGYTF
- TRBJ2-7 - TRBV6-5 CASSSLGRVGEQYF
few TRBJ1-2 TRBD1 TRBV5-5 CASSPDRGLFGYTF
- TRBJ2-2 - TRBV30 CAWSVRGGSTGELFF
- TRBJ1-4 TRBD1 TRBV6-5 CASSYGTGGGEKLFF
few TRBJ1-3 TRBD1 TRBV6-5 CASRRTGVSGNTIYF
many TRBJ1-3 - TRBV6-5 CASSTTGSGNTIYF
many TRBJ1-4 - TRBV5-1 CASSLEGGREKLFF
few TRBJ1-1 - TRBV9 CASSSRYYTEAFF
- TRBJ1-2 TRBD1 TRBV5-6 CASSQQGFGGYTF
- TRBJ2-3 - TRBV14 CASSWGLFTDTQYF
- TRBJ1-1 - TRBV10-3 CAIRGEWGRTEAFF
- TRBJ2-1 TRBD1 TRBV7-9 CASSLRRQGRSYNEQFF
- TRBJ2-7 - TRBV28 CASSPQQTYEQYF
- TRBJ2-1 - TRBV29-1 CSVEYGGTHNEQFF
- TRBJ2-7 - TRBV21-1 CASSSRDRGGEQYF
- TRBJ1-3 - TRBV4-1 CASSQDLRRVDGNTIYF
- TRBJ2-7 - TRBV28 CASSLLPGLPEQYF
- TRBJ2-3 TRBD2 TRBV19 CATTLGRANTDTQYF
- TRBJ2-7 - TRBV4-2 CASSHQPGLPKMYF
- TRBJ2-7 - TRBV6-5 CASSYSPRETGEQYF
few TRBJ2-6 - TRBV27 CASSPDTSAAGANVLTF
few TRBJ2-2 - TRBV5-4 CASSSDRLRSTGELFF
once TRBJ2-2 - TRBV9 CASSETGYSSGELFF
- TRBJ1-2 TRBD1 TRBV5-1 CASSRTGGNYGYTF
- TRBJ2-5 TRBD2 TRBV11-2 CASSSLAGGPYRTQYF
- TRBJ1-5 TRBD1 TRBV10-3 CAISGDRSNQPQHF
- TRBJ2-7 TRBD2 TRBV9 CASSVGTSGTYEQYF
few TRBJ1-5 TRBD1 TRBV12-3/TRBV12-4 CASSRTGDQPQHF
- TRBJ1-3 - TRBV29-1 CSVEDRDMNTIYF
- TRBJ2-3 - TRBV2 CASSEGDTQYF
- TRBJ2-5 TRBD1 TRBV15 CATSDPGQGETQYF
few TRBJ1-5 - TRBV18 CASSPPGDQPQHF
many TRBJ1-1 - TRBV11-2 CASARRGAEAFF
- TRBJ2-7 - TRBV2 CASSEARAVHYEQYF
- TRBJ1-1 - TRBV5-1 CASRSPGDTEAFF
- TRBJ2-5 TRBD1 TRBV6-5 CASSRGQVQETQYF
- TRBJ2-1 TRBD1 TRBV6-5 CASRIDRGRGNEQFF